The 26 T cell receptor beta chains reported below all come from one sample, sequenced in a study of PD-L1 blockade in urothelial cancer (dated by TCRdb to 2016 to 2017). Library preparation was by the immunoSEQ multiplex PCR assay. Entries here come from immuneACCESS through TCRdb and include only in-frame sequences with V and J called. Some clones fail to appear in such tables; in the studies checked, an unresolved V gene covers under half of the shortfall, and the cause of the remainder is unknown. The sample data list 56,000 or so clones, and about 86% of these were observed just once. The ten largest clones represent 2.5% to 3.5% of the sample. The sequencing used PBMCs, collected around atezolizumab (anti-PD-L1) treatment. Source of these receptors: a man aged 45-65 years with urothelial cancer.

This clone appeared a single time. Here the CDR3 reads CASSHRLSYEQYF. The CDR3 coding sequence is TGTGCCAGCAGCCACAGGCTGTCCTACGAGCAGTACTTC. J is TRBJ2-7 and V is TRBV14; D uncertain. CDR1 SGHDN and CDR2 FVKESK come from the germline V gene. The CDR3 is 13 amino acids. V shed 3 bases and J shed 1 base, with 7 bases lying between them.

The V and J genes are TRBV21-1 and TRBJ2-7; the table's D call, TRBD1, has no DNA check behind it. TRBV21-1 is classified as a pseudogene. The CDR3 runs to 15 residues. As DNA, the CDR3 is TGTGCCAGCAGCAAAGAAGGGACAGGACTTTACGAGCAGTACTTC. It codes for CASSKEGTGLYEQYF.

The rearrangement uses TRBV6-4 and TRBJ2-2; D is unresolved. With 3 bases removed from V and 7 bases from J, the gap between germline ends came to 12 bases. CDR3 length equals 14 residues. In germline, CDR1 is MRHNA, CDR2 SNTAGT. CDR3 sequence (DNA): TGTGCCAGCAGTGAATCGCCTGAGGTCGGGGAGCTGTTTTTT. This translates into CASSESPEVGELFF.

DNA of the CDR3: TGTGCCAGTACCCCATCTGGTCAGGGAAGCGAAAAACTGTTTTTT. Translated: CASTPSGQGSEKLFF. The gene calls are TRBV19 and TRBJ1-4; weak D call: TRBD1 (5 bases). Trimming took 7 bases from V and 8 from J, leaving 20 bases between them. The CDR3 extends over 15 amino acids. CDR1 and CDR2 from the germline V gene are LNHDA and SQIVND (reference sequence).

The rearrangement joins TRBV5-3 to TRBJ2-7; TRBD2 matches 7 bases. TRBV5-3 is designated an ORF whose function remains uncertain. This CDR3 region has 13 residues. The junction had 4 bases not matched to a gene; V was cut back by 4 bases and J by 3 bases. CDR3 nucleotide sequence: TGTGCCAGAAGCCATACTAGCGACTACGAGCAGTACTTC. Its translation is CARSHTSDYEQYF.

J is TRBJ2-7 and V is TRBV18; 9 bases line up with TRBD1. Germline V gene sequence: CDR1 KGHSH, CDR2 LQKENI. The CDR3 has 20 amino acids. Trimming at V came to 1 base and at J to 4 bases, leaving 20 bases not matched to a gene. The CDR3, as DNA: TGTGCCAGCTCACCACGTTCGAATAGAGGACAGGGGATAGACTGGTACGAGCAGTACTTC. Translating gives CASSPRSNRGQGIDWYEQYF.

The chain combines TRBV7-3 with TRBJ2-1; 9 bases align to TRBD2. With 2 bases clipped from V and 6 bases from J, the junction kept 2 bases outside the gene matches. The CDR3 consists of 14 residues. Per the germline V gene, CDR1 is SGHTA and CDR2 is FQGTGA. The CDR3 sequence is CASSLAGGPNEQFF. The CDR3 DNA is TGTGCCAGCAGCTTAGCGGGAGGGCCCAATGAGCAGTTCTTC.

The gene calls are TRBV6-5 and TRBJ1-6; D possibly corresponds to TRBD1 (5 bases). The V and J ends lost 7 bases and 5 bases respectively, with 12 bases between them. The CDR3 sequence is 14 residues long. Per germline, CDR1 MNHEY and CDR2 SVGAGI. In DNA form, the CDR3 reads TGTGCCAGCAAAACCGGGACTCATAATTCACCCCTCCACTTT. Translating gives CASKTGTHNSPLHF.

Here the CDR3 DNA reads TGTGCCAGCAGCCCCGGGACAGGGGCGTACGAGCAGTACTTC. This translates into CASSPGTGAYEQYF. The rearrangement uses TRBV4-2 and TRBJ2-7, with 10 bases aligning to TRBD1. V gave up 4 bases and J gave up 4 bases; unmatched junction bases: 4. Germline loops: CDR1 LGHNA, CDR2 YNFKEQ. The CDR3 covers 14 residues.

This rearrangement joins TRBV7-9 to TRBJ1-1, with D maybe TRBD1 (6 bases). Trimming removed 0 bases from V and 0 bases from J, with 17 bases in between. The CDR3 runs 18 residues. Germline V gene sequence: CDR1 SEHNR, CDR2 FQNEAQ (reference sequence). The CDR3 spells CASSLAGRGPRLNTEAFF. The CDR3 nucleotides read TGTGCCAGCAGCTTAGCGGGCAGGGGACCCCGCCTGAACACTGAAGCTTTCTTT.

The V call is TRBV7-9, the J call TRBJ2-1; 7 nucleotides match TRBD2. CDR1 SEHNR and CDR2 FQNEAQ come from the germline V gene (reference sequence). J lost 7 bases, V lost 3 bases, and 6 bases had no gene match. CDR3 length: 14 amino acids. As DNA, the CDR3 is TGTGCCAGCAGCTTGGGCGGGGGTGGTAATGAGCAGTTCTTC. Amino acids: CASSLGGGGNEQFF. Combining the CDR3 with reference TRBV7-9 and TRBJ2-1 gives the whole variable domain DTGVSQNPRHKITKRGQNVTFRCDPISEHNRLYWYRQTLGQGPEFLTYFQNEAQLEKSRLLSDRFSAERPKGSFSTLEIQRTEQGDSAMYLCASSLGGGGNEQFFGPGTRLTVL.

This rearrangement joins TRBV21-1 to TRBJ1-5; the table's D gene call, TRBD1, was not cross checked with the DNA. TRBV21-1 is labeled a pseudogene. CDR3 size: 17 residues. CDR3 DNA sequence: TGTGCCAGCAGCGGGGCCCCCGGACAGGGTAACAATCAGCCCCAGCATTTT. It codes for CASSGAPGQGNNQPQHF.

The rearrangement links TRBV19 to TRBJ1-5, with 11 bases that match TRBD1. V dropped 3 bases and J dropped 0; count of bases not matched to a gene: 7. Germline CDR1 LNHDA, CDR2 SQIVND (reference sequence). This CDR3 spans 18 amino acids. The CDR3 protein is CASSIGQGAVDSNQPQHF. The CDR3 nucleotides are TGTGCCAGTAGTATTGGACAGGGGGCGGTCGATAGCAATCAGCCCCAGCATTTT.

Remarks on this clone: At one end the junction does not follow the germline gene, possibly because of a read error. The CDR3 protein is CASTLAGEGGKNEQFF. The CDR3 coding sequence is TGTGCGAGTACTCTAGCGGGAGAAGGTGGTAAGAATGAGCAGTTCTTC. The chain employs TRBV19 and TRBJ2-1; 10 positions agree with TRBD2. Germline CDR1 LNHDA, CDR2 SQIVND (reference sequence). The CDR3 is 16 amino acids.

In this sample, this clone turned up once. This rearrangement joins TRBV28 to TRBJ2-7; TRBD2 matches at 12 bases. The CDR3 has 15 amino acids. V dropped 3 bases and J dropped 7; count of bases not matched to a gene: 7. Germline CDR1 is MDHEN and CDR2 is SYDVKM. The CDR3 loop is CASSLGASGRGEQYF. CDR3 coding DNA: TGTGCCAGCAGTTTGGGGGCTAGCGGGAGGGGGGAGCAGTACTTC.

The rearrangement uses TRBV7-2 and TRBJ2-2, with TRBD2 identical over 8 bases. Germline values: CDR1 SGHTA, CDR2 FQGNSA. The J segment lost 0 bases and the V segment lost 2 bases, leaving 2 bases of the junction unmatched. This CDR3 has 16 residues. CDR3 DNA: TGTGCCAGCAGCTTAAACGGGAGGGCGAACACCGGGGAGCTGTTTTTT. It encodes CASSLNGRANTGELFF. Full variable domain (remainder filled in from reference TRBV7-2 and TRBJ2-2): GAGVSQSPSNKVTEKGKDVELRCDPISGHTALYWYRQSLGQGLEFLIYFQGNSAPDKSGLPSDRFSAERTGGSVSTLTIQRTQQEDSAVYLCASSLNGRANTGELFFGEGSRLTVL.

The chain is built from TRBV7-9 and TRBJ2-2, with TRBD2 matching over 7 bases. Germline V gives CDR1 SEHNR, CDR2 FQNEAQ (reference sequence). V trimming: 2 bases; J trimming: 1 base; junction bases outside the gene matches: 7. The CDR3 sequence is 17 residues long. This CDR3 reads CASSLMAAGLNTGELFF. For the CDR3, the DNA is TGTGCCAGCAGCTTAATGGCAGCGGGACTGAACACCGGGGAGCTGTTTTTT.

The chain links TRBV5-4 to TRBJ1-2; perhaps TRBD1 as D (5 bases). Germline V gene sequence: CDR1 SGHNT, CDR2 YYREEE (reference sequence). The CDR3 is made up of 14 amino acids. Trimming shortened V by 2 bases and J by 0 bases, and 8 bases separated the two germline ends. The CDR3 sequence: CASSFMTANYGYTF. The CDR3 DNA follows: TGTGCCAGCAGCTTTATGACAGCTAACTATGGCTACACCTTC.

This chain connects TRBV25-1 to TRBJ2-3; possibly TRBD2 for D (6 bases). CDR1 is MGHDK and CDR2 is SYGVNS in the germline V gene. This CDR3 comprises 15 residues. Trimming removed 4 bases from V and 4 bases from J, with 15 bases in between. CDR3 loop: CASSVGGLNSDTQYF. The CDR3 DNA sequence: TGTGCCAGCAGTGTTGGGGGACTGAACTCAGATACGCAGTATTTT.

This chain connects TRBV7-2 to TRBJ2-2; 8 positions match TRBD2. Germline-derived CDR1 and CDR2 are SGHTA and FQGNSA. The CDR3 covers 15 residues. J lost 5 bases, V lost 3 bases, and 5 bases had no gene match. CDR3 DNA: TGTGCCAGCAGCTTTAGCGGGACTGATACCGGGGAGCTGTTTTTT. This codes for CASSFSGTDTGELFF.

J is TRBJ1-5 and V is TRBV19; 7 bases are shared with TRBD1. The germline V gene encodes CDR1 LNHDA and CDR2 SQIVND (reference sequence). J was trimmed by 2 bases and V by 4 bases; bases with no gene match: 5. The CDR3 runs to 15 residues. The CDR3 loop reads CASSTARGGNQPQHF. CDR3 bases: TGTGCCAGTAGTACGGCCAGGGGGGGCAATCAGCCCCAGCATTTT.

The rearrangement uses TRBV7-9 and TRBJ2-3; the D gene is possibly TRBD1 (5 bases). Germline CDR1 reads SEHNR; CDR2 reads FQNEAQ (reference sequence). Trimming left V 3 bases short and J 0 bases short, with 16 bases between. The CDR3 loop spans 17 amino acids. CDR3 DNA: TGTGCCAGCAGCTTCGGCCCCCAGGGATCGAGCACAGATACGCAGTATTTT. It is translated as CASSFGPQGSSTDTQYF.

The V gene is TRBV5-4, the J gene TRBJ1-4; 9 bases are a match to TRBD1. The CDR3 runs 15 residues. Per the germline V gene, CDR1 is SGHNT and CDR2 is YYREEE (reference sequence). The trim removed 5 bases at V and 5 bases at J, leaving 7 bases unmatched. The CDR3 is CASRKTGTGNEKLFF. DNA of the CDR3: TGTGCCAGCAGAAAAACCGGGACAGGGAATGAAAAACTGTTTTTT.

The chain is built from TRBV7-9 and TRBJ2-7; the match to TRBD2 covers 9 bases. J was trimmed by 3 bases and V by 3 bases; bases with no gene match: 6. From germline, CDR1 is SEHNR and CDR2 FQNEAQ (reference sequence). The CDR3 covers 15 residues. This CDR3 reads CASSFSSGSGYEQYF. The CDR3, as DNA: TGTGCCAGCAGCTTCAGTAGCGGGAGCGGCTACGAGCAGTACTTC.

For the CDR3, the DNA is TGTGCCAGCAGTTCAGGGGGTTTGACAGATACGCAGTATTTT. It yields the protein CASSSGGLTDTQYF. The chain is built from TRBV6-1 and TRBJ2-3, with 7 bases identical to TRBD1. The ends lost 5 bases at V and 3 bases at J; junction bases unmatched: 5. The germline gives CDR1 MNHNS, CDR2 SASEGT. The CDR3 covers 14 residues.

This clone was detected only once. The genes are TRBV6-1 and TRBJ1-1, with a tentative D call TRBD1 (5 bases). The germline gives CDR1 MNHNS, CDR2 SASEGT. This CDR3 is 14 amino acids long. V was pared by 5 bases and J by 4 bases, with 14 bases between. CDR3 protein: CASSNQGFFTEAFF. CDR3 in DNA: TGTGCCAGCAGTAACCAGGGCTTTTTCACTGAAGCTTTCTTT.